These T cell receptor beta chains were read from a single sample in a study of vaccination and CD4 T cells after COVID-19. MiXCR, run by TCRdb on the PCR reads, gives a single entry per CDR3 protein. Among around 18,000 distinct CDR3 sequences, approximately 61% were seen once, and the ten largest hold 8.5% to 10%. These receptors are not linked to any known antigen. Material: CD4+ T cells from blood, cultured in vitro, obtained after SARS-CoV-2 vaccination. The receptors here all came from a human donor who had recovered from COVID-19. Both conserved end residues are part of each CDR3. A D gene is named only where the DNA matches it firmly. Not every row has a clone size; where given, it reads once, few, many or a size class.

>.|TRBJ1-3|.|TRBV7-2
CASSASLNSGNTIYF
TGTGCCAGCAGCGCCTCTTTGAACTCTGGAAACACCATATATTTT
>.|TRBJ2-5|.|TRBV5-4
CASSLEPKETQYF
TGTGCCAGCAGCTTGGAACCCAAAGAGACCCAGTACTTC
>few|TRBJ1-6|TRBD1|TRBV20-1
CSARDRRQGNSPLHF
TGCAGTGCTAGAGATCGCAGACAGGGGAATTCACCCCTCCACTTT
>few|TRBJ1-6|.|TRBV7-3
CASSLTGVGNSPLHF
TGTGCCAGCAGCCTAACGGGAGTGGGAAATTCACCCCTCCACTTT
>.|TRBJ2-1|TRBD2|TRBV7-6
CASTSLAGGGEQFF
TGTGCCAGCACGTCACTAGCGGGAGGGGGTGAGCAGTTCTTC
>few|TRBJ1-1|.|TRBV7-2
CASSLGPGENTEAFF
TGTGCCAGCAGCTTAGGGCCGGGGGAGAACACTGAAGCTTTCTTT
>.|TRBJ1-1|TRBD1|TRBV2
CASRGTASSYTEAFF
TGTGCCAGCAGGGGGACAGCCTCATCCTACACTGAAGCTTTCTTT
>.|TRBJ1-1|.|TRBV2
CASSFQAAGREIF
TGTGCCAGCAGTTTCCAGGCAGCGGGGCGAGAAATCTTT
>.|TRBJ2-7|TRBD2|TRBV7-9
CASSLGQSTSGRVYEQYF
TGTGCCAGCAGCCTAGGACAGTCCACTAGCGGGAGGGTCTACGAGCAGTACTTC
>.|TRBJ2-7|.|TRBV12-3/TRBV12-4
CASSLLAREQYF
TGTGCCAGCAGTTTGCTGGCTCGCGAGCAGTACTTC
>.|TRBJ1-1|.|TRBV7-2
CASSSRAPGLNTEAFF
TGTGCCAGCAGTTCCAGGGCACCAGGGTTAAACACTGAAGCTTTCTTT
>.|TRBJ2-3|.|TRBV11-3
CASSLVAGAHADTQYF
TGTGCCAGCAGCTTAGTCGCGGGGGCGCACGCAGATACGCAGTATTTT
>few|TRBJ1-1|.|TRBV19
CASTSPETQNTEAFF
TGTGCCAGTACCTCCCCGGAGACACAGAACACTGAAGCTTTCTTT
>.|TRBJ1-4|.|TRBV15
CATSRVQGNNEKLFF
TGTGCCACCAGCAGAGTCCAGGGCAATAATGAAAAACTGTTTTTT
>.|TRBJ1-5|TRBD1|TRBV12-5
CASGLGQGKEPQHF
TGTGCTAGTGGTTTGGGACAGGGGAAGGAGCCCCAGCATTTT
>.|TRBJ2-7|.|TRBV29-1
CSVEIQGRYEQYF
TGCAGCGTTGAAATTCAGGGGCGCTACGAGCAGTACTTC
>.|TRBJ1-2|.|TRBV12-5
CASGLFRGYTF
TGTGCTAGTGGTTTGTTTCGAGGCTACACCTTC
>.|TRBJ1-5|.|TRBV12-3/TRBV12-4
CASSLALGVGPNQPQHF
TGTGCCAGCAGTTTAGCGCTGGGGGTTGGGCCGAATCAGCCCCAGCATTTT
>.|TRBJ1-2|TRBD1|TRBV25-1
CASSETGVYGYTF
TGTGCCAGCAGTGAGACAGGGGTATATGGCTACACCTTC
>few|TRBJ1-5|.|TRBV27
CASSFTGTVGQPQHF
TGTGCCAGCAGTTTTACGGGCACGGTCGGACAGCCCCAGCATTTT
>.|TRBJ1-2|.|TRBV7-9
CASSPGRQLGYTF
TGTGCCAGCAGCCCGGGACGCCAACTTGGCTACACCTTC
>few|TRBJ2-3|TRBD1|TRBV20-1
CSAENRGADTQYF
TGCAGTGCGGAGAACAGGGGAGCAGATACGCAGTATTTT
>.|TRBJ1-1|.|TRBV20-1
CSAIERVSTEAFF
TGCAGTGCTATAGAGAGGGTTAGCACTGAAGCTTTCTTT
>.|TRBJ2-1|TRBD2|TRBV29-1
CSVVRTSGYNEQFF
TGCAGCGTTGTTAGGACTAGCGGCTACAATGAGCAGTTCTTC
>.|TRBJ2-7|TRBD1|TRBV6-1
CASSNNSPGTGERQYF
TGTGCCAGCTCAAACAATTCCCCCGGGACAGGGGAAAGGCAGTACTTC
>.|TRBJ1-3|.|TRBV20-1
CSARIYRASVGNTIYF
TGCAGTGCTAGGATATACAGGGCTTCAGTGGGAAACACCATATATTTT
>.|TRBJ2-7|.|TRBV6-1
CASSGGSYEQYF
TGTGCCAGCAGTGGAGGGTCCTACGAGCAGTACTTC
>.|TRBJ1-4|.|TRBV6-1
CASSEYAGEKLFF
TGTGCCAGCAGTGAATACGCTGGAGAAAAACTGTTTTTT
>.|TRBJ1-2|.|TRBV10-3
CAISESVGVSYGYTF
TGTGCCATCAGTGAGTCGGTCGGGGTTAGCTATGGCTACACCTTC
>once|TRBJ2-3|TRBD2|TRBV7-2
CASSSEVTSGPERKEENTQYF
TGTGCCAGCAGCTCAGAAGTCACTAGCGGCCCCGAACGCAAAGAGGAAAATACGCAGTATTTT
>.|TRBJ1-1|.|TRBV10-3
CAISAVGQGEAFF
TGTGCCATCAGTGCAGTAGGGCAGGGAGAAGCTTTCTTT
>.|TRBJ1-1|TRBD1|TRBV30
CAWTGTGNTEAFF
TGTGCCTGGACCGGGACAGGAAACACTGAAGCTTTCTTT
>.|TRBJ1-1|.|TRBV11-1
CASSFDRSTEAFF
TGTGCCAGCAGCTTTGACAGGAGTACTGAAGCTTTCTTT
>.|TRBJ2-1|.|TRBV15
CATSRPYFLSSYNEQFF
TGTGCCACCAGCAGACCTTACTTCCTGAGCTCCTACAATGAGCAGTTCTTC
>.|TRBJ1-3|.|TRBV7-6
CASSPTGFSSGNTIYF
TGTGCCAGCAGCCCGACAGGCTTCAGCTCTGGAAACACCATATATTTT
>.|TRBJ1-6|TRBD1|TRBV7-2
CASSSGQRSGNSPLHF
TGTGCCAGCAGCTCGGGACAGCGCAGTGGGAATTCACCCCTCCACTTT
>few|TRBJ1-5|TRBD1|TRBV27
CASSFDRGGQPQHF
TGTGCCAGCAGTTTCGACAGGGGTGGTCAGCCCCAGCATTTT
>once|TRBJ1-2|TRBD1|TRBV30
CAFAGTGDPGYTF
TGTGCGTTTGCTGGGACAGGGGATCCTGGCTACACCTTC
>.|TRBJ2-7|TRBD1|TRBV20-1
CSARSGQFSYEQYF
TGCAGTGCTAGATCGGGACAGTTCTCCTACGAGCAGTACTTC
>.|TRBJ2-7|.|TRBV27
CASSTPGSEQYF
TGTGCCAGCAGTACTCCCGGATCCGAGCAGTACTTC
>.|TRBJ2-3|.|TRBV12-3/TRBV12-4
CASSLSVDTQYF
TGTGCCAGCAGTTTATCGGTAGATACGCAGTATTTT
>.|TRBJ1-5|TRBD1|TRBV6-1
CASSQAGGSQPQHF
TGTGCCAGCAGCCAAGCAGGGGGGAGTCAGCCCCAGCATTTT
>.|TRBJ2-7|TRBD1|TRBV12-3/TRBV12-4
CASRRDRGSEQYF
TGTGCCAGTCGCCGGGACAGGGGATCCGAGCAGTACTTC
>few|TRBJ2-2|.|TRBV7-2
CASRTRRVGNTGELFF
TGTGCCAGCAGAACCCGCCGGGTCGGGAACACCGGGGAGCTGTTTTTT
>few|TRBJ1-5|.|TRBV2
CASSGQPNQPQHF
TGTGCCAGCAGTGGACAGCCAAATCAGCCCCAGCATTTT
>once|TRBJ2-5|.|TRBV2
CASSGDKPTQYF
TGTGCCAGCAGTGGGGACAAGCCCACCCAGTACTTC
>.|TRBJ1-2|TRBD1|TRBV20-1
CSARDRRDRASGYTF
TGCAGTGCTAGAGATCGTCGGGACAGGGCGTCCGGCTACACCTTC
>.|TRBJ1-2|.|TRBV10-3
CAISEGTEGGYTF
TGTGCCATCAGTGAGGGGACGGAGGGAGGCTACACCTTC
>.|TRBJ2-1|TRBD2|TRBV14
CASRSSGRDNEQFF
TGTGCCAGCCGATCTAGCGGGAGGGACAATGAGCAGTTCTTC
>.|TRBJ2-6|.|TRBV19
CASTRQAISGANVLTF
TGTGCCAGTACTAGACAGGCCATCTCTGGGGCCAACGTCCTGACTTTC
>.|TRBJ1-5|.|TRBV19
CASTVRQENQPQHF
TGTGCCAGTACGGTACGACAGGAAAATCAGCCCCAGCATTTT